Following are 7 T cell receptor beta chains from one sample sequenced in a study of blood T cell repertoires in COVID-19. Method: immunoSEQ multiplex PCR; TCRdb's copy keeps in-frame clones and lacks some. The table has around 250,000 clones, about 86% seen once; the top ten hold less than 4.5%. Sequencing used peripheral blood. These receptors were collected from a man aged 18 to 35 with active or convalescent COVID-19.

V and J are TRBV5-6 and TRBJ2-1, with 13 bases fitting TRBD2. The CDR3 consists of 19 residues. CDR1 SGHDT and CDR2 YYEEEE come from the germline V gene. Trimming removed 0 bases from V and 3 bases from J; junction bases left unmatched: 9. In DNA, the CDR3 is TGTGCCAGCAGCTTGGGTGTAGGGACTAGCGGGGAATACTACAATGAGCAGTTCTTC. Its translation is CASSLGVGTSGEYYNEQFF.

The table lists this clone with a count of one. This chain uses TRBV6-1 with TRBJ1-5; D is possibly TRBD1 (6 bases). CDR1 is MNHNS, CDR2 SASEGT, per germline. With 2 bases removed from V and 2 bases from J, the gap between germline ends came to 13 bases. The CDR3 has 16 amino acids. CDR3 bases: TGTGCCAGCAGTGAACAAGGGACACGAGGCAATCAGCCCCAGCATTTT. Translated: CASSEQGTRGNQPQHF.

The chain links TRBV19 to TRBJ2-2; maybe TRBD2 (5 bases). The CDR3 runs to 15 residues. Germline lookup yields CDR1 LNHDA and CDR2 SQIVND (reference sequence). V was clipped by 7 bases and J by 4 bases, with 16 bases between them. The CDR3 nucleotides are TGTGCCAGTACCAGCCGGACTCCAACCACCGGGGAGCTGTTTTTT. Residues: CASTSRTPTTGELFF.

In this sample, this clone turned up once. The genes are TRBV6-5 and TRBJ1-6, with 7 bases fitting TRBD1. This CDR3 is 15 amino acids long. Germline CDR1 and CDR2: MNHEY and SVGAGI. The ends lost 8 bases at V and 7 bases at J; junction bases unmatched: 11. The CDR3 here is CASPKGGSPNSPLHF. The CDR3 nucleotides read TGTGCCAGCCCTAAAGGGGGCAGTCCAAATTCACCCCTCCACTTT.

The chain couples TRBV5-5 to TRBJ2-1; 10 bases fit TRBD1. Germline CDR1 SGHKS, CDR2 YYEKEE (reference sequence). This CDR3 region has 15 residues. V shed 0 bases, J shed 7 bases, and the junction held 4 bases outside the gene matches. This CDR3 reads CASSLAGQGRNEQFF. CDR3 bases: TGTGCCAGCAGCTTGGCGGGACAGGGGAGAAATGAGCAGTTCTTC.

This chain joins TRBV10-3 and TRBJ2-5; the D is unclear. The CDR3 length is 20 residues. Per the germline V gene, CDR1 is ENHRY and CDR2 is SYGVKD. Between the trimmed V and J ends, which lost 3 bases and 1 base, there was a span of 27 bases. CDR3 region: CAISDRLGSPTSQGQETQYF. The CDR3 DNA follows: TGTGCCATCAGTGATCGACTTGGTTCCCCCACCTCCCAAGGCCAAGAGACCCAGTACTTC.

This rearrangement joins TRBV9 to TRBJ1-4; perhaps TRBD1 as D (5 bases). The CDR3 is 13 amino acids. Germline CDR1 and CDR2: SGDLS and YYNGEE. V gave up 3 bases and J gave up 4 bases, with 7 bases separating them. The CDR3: CASSAGVNEKLFF. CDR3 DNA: TGTGCCAGCAGCGCGGGGGTTAATGAAAAACTGTTTTTT.